The next 13 T cell receptor beta chains were all read from a single sample in a study of blood T cells in healthy people across ages. Sample-barcoded 5' priming and a J-beta primer mix drove a second PCR of about 6 to 11 cycles. TCRdb reprocessed the 5' RACE reads via MiXCR and lists one record per CDR3 protein. The sample yields 800,000 to 1,000,000 distinct CDR3 sequences, around 48% seen once. The sample consisted of blood. The source of these receptors is a man aged 25 to 40 in good health.

V gene TRBV20-1 combines with J gene TRBJ2-4; 8 bases agree with TRBD2. The DNA matches TRBJ2-7 better at its end, which makes the J call doubtful. Germline loops: CDR1 DFQATT, CDR2 SNEGSKA (reference sequence). The CDR3 totals 14 residues. Written as DNA, the CDR3 is TGCAGTGCTGTAGCGGGATCGGTATTCTACGAGCAGTACTTC. Residues: CSAVAGSVFYEQYF.

This clonotype turned up a few times. The V gene is TRBV4-1, the J gene TRBJ2-2; TRBD1 matches 10 bases. V gave up 4 bases and J gave up 6 bases; unmatched junction bases: 2. The CDR3 has 14 residues. Germline V gene sequence: CDR1 MGHRA, CDR2 YSYEKL. Written as DNA, the CDR3 is TGCGCCAGCAGCCCCGACAGGGGGCCCGGGGAGCTGTTTTTT. Protein: CASSPDRGPGELFF.

This clonotype was counted only a few times. The chain is built from TRBV4-1 and TRBJ1-1; D not certain. This CDR3 spans 12 amino acids. Trimming removed 3 bases from V and 4 bases from J, with 6 bases in between. CDR1 is MGHRA and CDR2 is YSYEKL in the germline V gene. For the CDR3, the DNA is TGCGCCAGCAGCCAGACGGGCACTGAAGCTTTCTTT. This gives the protein CASSQTGTEAFF.

The CDR3 region has the DNA TGTGCCAGCAGCGGCCGACTAGCCGGCACAGATACGCAGTATTTT. Protein sequence: CASSGRLAGTDTQYF. V gene TRBV7-2 combines with J gene TRBJ2-3; 7 bases align to TRBD2. The CDR3 loop spans 15 amino acids. The germline CDR1 and CDR2 sequences are SGHTA and FQGNSA. J was trimmed by 1 base and V by 5 bases; bases with no gene match: 6.

The chain is built from TRBV28 and TRBJ2-7; D may match TRBD1 or TRBD2 (5 bases each). CDR1 MDHEN and CDR2 SYDVKM come from the germline V gene. V lost 5 bases, J lost 3 bases, and 14 bases lay in between. The CDR3 sequence is 14 residues long. Here the CDR3 DNA reads TGTGCCAGCAGTACCCCGGGACGGCGCTACGAGCAGTACTTC. As protein: CASSTPGRRYEQYF.

This clonotype has ten or more counts. At one boundary the junction diverges from the germline segment, which might be a read error. The gene calls are TRBV3-1 and TRBJ1-5; no clear D gene. The CDR3 covers 13 residues. Per the germline V gene, CDR1 is LGHDT and CDR2 is YNNKEL (reference sequence). The CDR3 DNA sequence: TGCGCCAGCAGCCAAGTTGGCAATCAGCCCCAGCATTTT. Encoded protein: CASSQVGNQPQHF.

A remark on this clonotype: The junction differs from germline at one of its ends, possibly a read error. The genes are TRBV12-3 or TRBV12-4 and TRBJ1-1; no reliable D call. The CDR3 is 14 residues long. The CDR3 DNA reads TGTGCCAGCTCAATTTTTGGAGGGAACGCTGAAGCTTTCTTT. It yields the protein CASSIFGGNAEAFF.

This clonotype turned up a few times. This sequence joins TRBV20-1 and TRBJ2-3; the D gene is possibly TRBD1 (6 bases). Trimming took off 5 bases at V and 2 bases at J, with 14 bases between the two ends. Germline lookup yields CDR1 DFQATT and CDR2 SNEGSKA (reference sequence). The CDR3 loop spans 14 amino acids. CDR3 coding DNA: TGCAGTGCTCCCCGAACAGGGCCCACAGATACGCAGTATTTT. This gives the protein CSAPRTGPTDTQYF.

Turning to this clonotype: The junction and the germline gene differ at one end; a read error may be behind it. The chain recombines TRBV4-1 with TRBJ1-2; TRBD1 aligns across 9 bases. CDR1 is MGHRA and CDR2 is YSYEKL in the germline V gene. The CDR3 consists of 16 residues. DNA for the CDR3: TGCGCCCGCAGCCGGGACAGGGCAAACGCTAACTATGGCTACACCTTC. This gives the protein CARSRDRANANYGYTF.

This clonotype was seen many times. V gene TRBV5-1 combines with J gene TRBJ2-3; the D gene could be TRBD1 or TRBD2 (6 bases each). The V gene lost 0 bases and the J gene lost 2 bases, with 10 bases spanning the gap. This CDR3 is 15 amino acids long. Per the germline V gene, CDR1 is SGHRS and CDR2 is YFSETQ. CDR3 residues: CASSLAGANTDTQYF. The CDR3 DNA is TGCGCCAGCAGCTTGGCGGGGGCTAACACAGATACGCAGTATTTT.

This clonotype was picked up a small number of times. This sequence joins TRBV7-3 and TRBJ2-7; TRBD1 matches at 7 bases. The CDR3 loop spans 14 amino acids. The V gene's germline CDR1 is SGHTA and CDR2 FQGTGA. The trim removed 5 bases at V and 1 base at J, leaving 5 bases unmatched. The CDR3 bases are TGTGCCAGCAGCCGCTGGGACAGTTCCTACGAGCAGTACTTC. Translating it yields CASSRWDSSYEQYF. Filled out from reference TRBV7-3 and TRBJ2-7, the complete variable domain reads GAGVSQTPSNKVTEKGKYVELRCDPISGHTALYWYRQSLGQGPEFLIYFQGTGAADDSGLPNDRFFAVRPEGSVSTLKIQRTERGDSAVYLCASSRWDSSYEQYFGPGTRLTVT.

This sequence joins TRBV9 and TRBJ2-3, with D tentatively TRBD1 (6 bases). The CDR3 spans 14 residues. The ends were cut back, 4 bases at V and 5 bases at J, with 14 bases in the middle. Germline V gene sequence: CDR1 SGDLS, CDR2 YYNGEE. The CDR3 here is CASSPRQVQDTQYF. The CDR3 DNA is TGTGCCAGCAGCCCCCGACAGGTACAAGATACGCAGTATTTT.

This clonotype appeared a few times. V and J are TRBV7-2 and TRBJ1-1, with 7 bases fitting TRBD1. The CDR3 runs to 16 residues. In germline, CDR1 is SGHTA, CDR2 FQGNSA. Trimming at V came to 5 bases and at J to 0 bases, leaving 9 bases not matched to a gene. The CDR3 DNA is TGTGCCAGCAGCGCCGGACAGGCTCTTATGAACACTGAAGCTTTCTTT. Residues: CASSAGQALMNTEAFF. The full variable domain, in which reference TRBV7-2 and TRBJ1-1 provide the parts outside the CDR3, is GAGVSQSPSNKVTEKGKDVELRCDPISGHTALYWYRQSLGQGLEFLIYFQGNSAPDKSGLPSDRFSAERTGGSVSTLTIQRTQQEDSAVYLCASSAGQALMNTEAFFGQGTRLTVV.